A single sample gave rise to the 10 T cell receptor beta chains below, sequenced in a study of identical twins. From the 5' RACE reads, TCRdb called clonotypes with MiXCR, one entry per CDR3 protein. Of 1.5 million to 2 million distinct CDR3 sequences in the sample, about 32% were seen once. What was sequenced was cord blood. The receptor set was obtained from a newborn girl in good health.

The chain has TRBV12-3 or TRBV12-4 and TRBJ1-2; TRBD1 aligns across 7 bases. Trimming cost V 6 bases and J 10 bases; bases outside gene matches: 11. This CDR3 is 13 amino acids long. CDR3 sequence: CASSRIPGGPYTF. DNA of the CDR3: TGTGCCAGCAGCCGGATCCCAGGGGGACCCTACACCTTC.

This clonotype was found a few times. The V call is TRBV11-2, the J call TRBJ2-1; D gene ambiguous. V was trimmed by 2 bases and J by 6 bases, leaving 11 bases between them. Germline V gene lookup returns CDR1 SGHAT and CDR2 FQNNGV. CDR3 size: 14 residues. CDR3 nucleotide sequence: TGTGCCAGCAGCTTACTAGTGTGGGTCAATGAGCAGTTCTTC. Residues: CASSLLVWVNEQFF.

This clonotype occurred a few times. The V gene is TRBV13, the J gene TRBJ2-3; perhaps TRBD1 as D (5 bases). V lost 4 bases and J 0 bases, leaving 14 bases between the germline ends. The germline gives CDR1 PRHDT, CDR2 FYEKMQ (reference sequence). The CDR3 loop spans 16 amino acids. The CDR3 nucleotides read TGTGCCAGCAGCTACTCTCTGCAGGGAAGCACAGATACGCAGTATTTT. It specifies CASSYSLQGSTDTQYF.

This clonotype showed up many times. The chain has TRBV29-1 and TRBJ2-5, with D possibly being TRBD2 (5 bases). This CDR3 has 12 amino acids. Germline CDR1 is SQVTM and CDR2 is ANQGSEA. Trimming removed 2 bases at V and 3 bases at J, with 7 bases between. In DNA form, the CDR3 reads TGCAGCGTTGAACCCGGGGAAGAGACCCAGTACTTC. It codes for CSVEPGEETQYF.

DNA for the CDR3: TGTGCCACAACACAGCTCACCACAGATACGCAGTATTTT. Translating it yields CATTQLTTDTQYF. The rearrangement links TRBV28 to TRBJ2-3; D is ambiguous. The CDR3 spans 13 residues. Trimming pared 10 bases from V and 2 bases from J, leaving 13 bases between. The germline V gene has CDR1 MDHEN and CDR2 SYDVKM.

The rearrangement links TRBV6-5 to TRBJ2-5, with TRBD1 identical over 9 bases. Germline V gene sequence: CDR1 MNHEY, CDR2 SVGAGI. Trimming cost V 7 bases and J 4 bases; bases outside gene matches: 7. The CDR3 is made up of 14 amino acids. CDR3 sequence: CASTGDRGGETQYF. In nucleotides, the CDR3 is TGTGCCAGCACAGGAGACAGGGGGGGAGAGACCCAGTACTTC.

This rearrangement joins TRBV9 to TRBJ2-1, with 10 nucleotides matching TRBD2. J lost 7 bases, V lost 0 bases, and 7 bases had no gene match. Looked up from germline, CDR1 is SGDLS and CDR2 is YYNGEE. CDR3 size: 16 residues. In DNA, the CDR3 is TGTGCCAGCAGCGTAGTCCCCCTAGCGGGGGAGAATGAGCAGTTCTTC. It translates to CASSVVPLAGENEQFF.

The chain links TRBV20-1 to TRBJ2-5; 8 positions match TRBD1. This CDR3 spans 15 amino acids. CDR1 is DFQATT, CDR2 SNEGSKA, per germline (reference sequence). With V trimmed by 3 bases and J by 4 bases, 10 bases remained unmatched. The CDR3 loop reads CSASNEGRGPETQYF. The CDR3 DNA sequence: TGCAGTGCTAGTAACGAGGGCAGGGGGCCAGAGACCCAGTACTTC.

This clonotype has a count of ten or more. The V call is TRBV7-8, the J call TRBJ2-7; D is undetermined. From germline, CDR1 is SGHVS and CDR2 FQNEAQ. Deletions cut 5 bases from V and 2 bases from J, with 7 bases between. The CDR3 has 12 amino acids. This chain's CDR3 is CASSLQPYEQYF. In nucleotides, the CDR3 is TGTGCCAGCAGCCTACAACCCTACGAGCAGTACTTC.

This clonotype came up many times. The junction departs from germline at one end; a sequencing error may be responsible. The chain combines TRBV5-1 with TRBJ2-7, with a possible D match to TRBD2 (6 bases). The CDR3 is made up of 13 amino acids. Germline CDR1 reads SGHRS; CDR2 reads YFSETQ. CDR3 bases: TGTGCCAGCAGCTTGGGACTTGGTTACGAGCAGTACTTC. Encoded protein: CASSLGLGYEQYF.